This T cell receptor beta chain was observed in a study of chemoradiotherapy in HPV16-positive cancers. Study-level background: Candidate HPV-specific clones and shared TCR motifs came from two HPV16-positive patients.

Repertoires were sampled repeatedly during chemoradiotherapy. CDR1 is SNHLY, CDR2 FYNNEI, per germline. Unmatched junction bases numbered 13, after V lost 2 bases and J lost 1 base. The CDR3 covers 19 residues. The method was immunoSEQ multiplex PCR; TCRdb's version includes in-frame clones alone and lacks a portion of them. The repertoire includes 1,500 to 2,000 clones, more than 95% of them detected once, and about 2.3% sits in the top ten. The material sequenced was tumor tissue, taken from a patient who underwent chemoradiotherapy. The receptor was isolated from a human donor with HPV-associated anogenital cancer. The V call is TRBV2, the J call TRBJ2-4; 8 bases fit TRBD1. This CDR3 is CASSETTGVLVVAKNIQYF. The CDR3, as DNA: TGTGCCAGCAGTGAAACGACAGGGGTGTTGGTTGTGGCCAAAAACATTCAGTACTTC.